Listed below are T cell receptor beta chains from one sample, sequenced in a study of T cells in Graves' hyperthyroidism and ophthalmopathy. TCRdb reprocessed the multiplex PCR reads with MiXCR, giving one entry per CDR3 protein. This table has roughly 260,000 distinct CDR3 sequences, roughly 15% appearing once. The sequenced sample was blood. The source of these receptors is a woman aged 40 to 50 with Graves' hyperthyroidism that later progressed to Graves' ophthalmopathy. CDR3s include the opening cysteine and the closing phenylalanine or tryptophan. Each record gives: D gene, V gene, J gene, clone size, CDR3 protein, CDR3 DNA. The D gene is left open where the match is weak. The size field is filled for only some rows; it gives once, few, many or a size class.

>TRBD2|TRBV12-3/TRBV12-4|TRBJ2-3|many
CASSLQAGGPTDTQYF
TGTGCCAGCAGTTTGCAGGCGGGAGGGCCCACAGATACGCAGTATTTT
>-|TRBV7-9|TRBJ2-3|once
CASSLSRAVRGTQYF
TGTGCCAGCAGCTTATCTAGGGCTGTGAGAGGTACGCAGTATTTT
>-|TRBV18|TRBJ2-3|many
CASSPGTQYF
TGTGCCAGCTCACCGGGAACGCAGTATTTT
>-|TRBV27|TRBJ2-7|many
CASSSGGKGAWEQYF
TGTGCCAGCAGTTCCGGGGGAAAAGGTGCGTGGGAGCAGTACTTC
>-|TRBV18|TRBJ2-5|many
CASSPPAEETQYF
TGTGCCAGCTCACCACCGGCAGAAGAGACCCAGTACTTC
>-|TRBV7-9|TRBJ1-4|many
CASSRVKGRYEKLFF
TGTGCCTCGTCGCGAGTTAAGGGACGTTATGAAAAACTGTTTTTT
>-|TRBV5-1|TRBJ2-5|-
CASRYGSQETQYF
TGCGCCAGCAGGTACGGAAGCCAAGAGACCCAGTACTTC
>-|TRBV19|TRBJ2-1|many
CASRVGISDEQFF
TGTGCCAGTAGAGTTGGGATTAGCGATGAGCAGTTCTTC
>-|TRBV10-3|TRBJ2-1|many
CAISRGASRSEQFF
TGTGCCATCAGCCGGGGGGCTAGCCGTAGTGAGCAGTTCTTC
>-|TRBV12-3/TRBV12-4|TRBJ2-2|many
CASRPVRAGELFF
TGTGCCAGCAGACCAGTAAGGGCCGGGGAGCTGTTTTTT
>TRBD2|TRBV3-1|TRBJ2-7|few
CASSQGLPREGFYEQYF
TGTGCCAGCAGCCAAGGGCTTCCACGGGAGGGTTTCTACGAGCAGTACTTC
>-|TRBV12-5|TRBJ1-1|-
CASGLKPTGSPGTEAFF
TGTGCTAGTGGTTTGAAACCAACAGGGTCCCCCGGGACTGAAGCTTTCTTT
>TRBD2|TRBV6-1|TRBJ2-1|many
CASSRLAGVIEQFF
TGTGCCAGCAGTAGACTAGCGGGAGTTATTGAGCAGTTCTTC
>-|TRBV10-3|TRBJ1-2|few
CAISEKGNYGHTF
TGTGCCATCAGTGAAAAAGGGAACTATGGCCACACCTTC
>-|TRBV19|TRBJ2-7|few
CASSINSNYEQYF
TGTGCCAGTAGTATAAACAGCAACTACGAGCAGTACTTC
>-|TRBV11-2|TRBJ2-5|-
CASTRGGGAETQYF
TGTGCCAGCACTAGGGGGGGGGGGGCAGAGACCCAGTACTTC
>TRBD2|TRBV7-9|TRBJ2-1|many
CASSSGVAGGPGDEQFF
TGTGCCAGCAGCTCCGGAGTGGCGGGAGGGCCGGGCGATGAGCAGTTCTTC
>TRBD2|TRBV6-1|TRBJ2-5|many
CASRPLSGMEETQYF
TGTGCCAGCAGACCCCTTAGCGGGATGGAGGAGACCCAGTACTTC
>TRBD2|TRBV5-6|TRBJ2-1|many
CASSKLTSGKYNEQFF
TGTGCCAGCAGCAAACTGACTAGCGGGAAATACAATGAGCAGTTCTTC
>-|TRBV5-4|TRBJ2-1|-
CASSPYPRKDNGAPGNEQFF
TGTGCCAGCAGCCCTTATCCCCGGAAGGATAACGGGGCTCCGGGCAATGAGCAGTTCTTC
>TRBD2|TRBV7-2|TRBJ2-5|-
CASSVQPGLAGGGETQYF
TGTGCCAGCAGCGTACAACCGGGACTAGCGGGAGGCGGGGAGACCCAGTACTTC
>-|TRBV18|TRBJ2-7|many
CASSPNVYEQYF
TGTGCCAGCTCACCAAATGTCTACGAGCAGTACTTC